The rows below give T cell receptor beta chains drawn from one sample of a study of identical twins. TCRdb recomputed calls from the 5' RACE reads with MiXCR, one row per CDR3 protein. The data hold some 710,000 distinct CDR3 sequences, with around 5.7% observed a single time. Source material: naive T cells sorted from blood. The receptors were gathered from a man aged 18 to 29 in good health. CDR3s include the opening cysteine and the closing phenylalanine or tryptophan. The order of the fields is D gene, V gene, J gene, clone size, CDR3 DNA, CDR3 protein. The D gene is left open where the match is weak. Rows may omit the clone size; those that give it use once, few, many or a size class.

>TRBD1|TRBV29-1|TRBJ1-1|many
TGCAGCGTCCACGGACAGGGGAACACTGAAGCTTTCTTT
CSVHGQGNTEAFF
>TRBD1|TRBV29-1|TRBJ2-4|few
TGCAGCGTTGATGGGACAGGGCTTGGATCTGAGTACTTC
CSVDGTGLGSEYF
>NA|TRBV9|TRBJ1-2|many
TGTGCCAGCAGCGGGCCAAGGACGGCCAATAACTATGGCTACACCTTC
CASSGPRTANNYGYTF
>TRBD2|TRBV11-2|TRBJ2-3|many
TGTGCCAGCAGCTCAGCGGGGGTGGGTCCAGATACGCAGTATTTT
CASSSAGVGPDTQYF
>TRBD1|TRBV29-1|TRBJ2-3|many
TGCAGCGCGGCGACAGGGAGTCACACAGATACGCAGTATTTT
CSAATGSHTDTQYF
>TRBD2|TRBV6-2/TRBV6-3|TRBJ2-7|many
TGTGCCAGCACTAGCGGGAGGCCCTCCTACGAGCAGTACTTC
CASTSGRPSYEQYF
>TRBD1|TRBV10-3|TRBJ2-2|many
TGTGCCATTACCCCGGGACAGGGACTCGGGGAATCCGGGGAGCTGTTTTTT
CAITPGQGLGESGELFF
>NA|TRBV9|TRBJ2-3|NA
TGTGCCAGCAGCGTAGCAACCGGGGCCGGTGCAGATACGCAGTATTTT
CASSVATGAGADTQYF
>TRBD1|TRBV28|TRBJ1-6|many
TGTGCCAGCAAAACAGGGGCCTTCTATAATTCACCCCTCCACTTT
CASKTGAFYNSPLHF
>TRBD2|TRBV2|TRBJ2-1|many
TGTGCCACCGGGCGGGAGGCCAACAATGAGCAGTTCTTC
CATGREANNEQFF
>TRBD2|TRBV15|TRBJ2-3|few
TGTGCCACCAGCAGGGGCGGAGGGAGGGAGGTAGATACGCAGTATTTT
CATSRGGGREVDTQYF
>TRBD2|TRBV7-8|TRBJ2-5|many
TGTGCCAGCAGCTTAGAACTAGGACTAGCTAGACCAAGACAAGAGACCCAGTACTTC
CASSLELGLARPRQETQYF
>TRBD1|TRBV29-1|TRBJ1-1|many
TGCGGACAGGGGGCGGGGAACACTGAAGCTTTCTTT
CGQGAGNTEAFF
>TRBD2|TRBV20-1|TRBJ2-4|many
TGCAGTGCTAGAGGGACTAGCGGGAGACAACTAGCCAAAAACATTCAGTACTTC
CSARGTSGRQLAKNIQYF
>TRBD1|TRBV18|TRBJ2-7|few
TGTGCCAGCTCGCCCGGGACAGGCTTTGCCGAGCAGTACTTC
CASSPGTGFAEQYF
>NA|TRBV24-1|TRBJ1-2|many
TGTGCCACCAGTGACCCCAGGGGATATAACTATGGCTACACCTTC
CATSDPRGYNYGYTF
>NA|TRBV10-3|TRBJ2-7|many
TGTGCCATCAAGGAGAGGGACATGGGGGAGCAGTACTTC
CAIKERDMGEQYF
>TRBD2|TRBV7-2|TRBJ2-1|few
TGTGCCAGCAGCTTCCGCGGGAGCCGCGAGCAGTTCTTC
CASSFRGSREQFF
>NA|TRBV11-2|TRBJ2-1|many
TGTGCCAGCAGCTTAGAGCCCAGATACAATGAGCAGTTCTTC
CASSLEPRYNEQFF
>NA|TRBV14|TRBJ2-7|NA
TGTGCCAGCAGCCATACTCCTAGCTACGAGCAGTACTTC
CASSHTPSYEQYF
>NA|TRBV6-2/TRBV6-3|TRBJ2-3|NA
TGTGCCAGCAGTGATCCGCGACACGAGGCCTATACGCAGTATTTT
CASSDPRHEAYTQYF
>TRBD2|TRBV7-2|TRBJ2-3|many
TGTGCCAGCAGCTTACACGGGAGGGCTAATACGCAGTATTTT
CASSLHGRANTQYF
>NA|TRBV6-1|TRBJ1-1|NA
TGTGCCAGCAGCGTGCATTATGAAGCTTTCTTT
CASSVHYEAFF
>TRBD2|TRBV25-1|TRBJ2-5|many
TGTGCCAGCAGTGCCTCACTAGCGGGAGTAGCGTACTTC
CASSASLAGVAYF
>NA|TRBV20-1|TRBJ2-7|many
TGCAGTGCTTCTGGGTGGACGAGGAGCTACGAGCAGTACTTC
CSASGWTRSYEQYF
>NA|TRBV15|TRBJ2-5|many
TGTGCCACCAGCAAGGGTAACGGCCAAGAGACCCAGTACTTC
CATSKGNGQETQYF
>NA|TRBV29-1|TRBJ1-1|many
TGCAGCGTTGTGCAGAGACAGGTGAACACTGAAGCTTTCTTT
CSVVQRQVNTEAFF
>TRBD1|TRBV12-3/TRBV12-4|TRBJ1-2|many
TGTGCCAGCAGTTTAGTACAGGGGGCGCAGAGGACCTATGGCTACACCTTC
CASSLVQGAQRTYGYTF
>NA|TRBV7-2|TRBJ2-4|many
TGTGCCAGCAGCCAGGGACAACTAAAAAACATTCAGTACTTC
CASSQGQLKNIQYF
>NA|TRBV20-1|TRBJ2-5|many
TGCAGTGCTTACAAGGGACAAGAGACCCAGTACTTC
CSAYKGQETQYF
>NA|TRBV7-6|TRBJ2-7|few
TGTGCCAGCACGGCTAGCAGTCACGAGCAGTACTTC
CASTASSHEQYF
>NA|TRBV27|TRBJ2-3|many
TGTGCCAGCAGGGGACTCGGGTTTTTAGATACGCAGTATTTT
CASRGLGFLDTQYF
>TRBD1|TRBV6-2/TRBV6-3|TRBJ1-5|NA
TGTGCCAGCAGTCACCGGGACAGGGACAATCAGCCCCAGCATTTT
CASSHRDRDNQPQHF
>NA|TRBV4-2|TRBJ2-7|NA
TGTGCCAGCAGCCAGCCCGGCTCGACACGATCCTACGAGCAGTACTTC
CASSQPGSTRSYEQYF
>NA|TRBV12-3/TRBV12-4|TRBJ2-4|many
TGTGCCAGCAGAGAGAGGACCCACCTATTTTCCAAAAACATTCAGTACTTC
CASRERTHLFSKNIQYF
>TRBD1|TRBV5-6|TRBJ2-6|NA
TGTGCCAGCAGCTTCGGGACAGCTGGGGCCAACGTCCTGACTTTC
CASSFGTAGANVLTF
>TRBD2|TRBV20-1|TRBJ2-1|NA
TGCAGTGCTAGAGTTGAGACTAGCGAGAAATACAATGAGCAGTTCTTC
CSARVETSEKYNEQFF
>NA|TRBV5-1|TRBJ2-3|many
TGCGCCAGCAGAGTGGTGGGTACGCGGACAGATACGCAGTATTTT
CASRVVGTRTDTQYF
>TRBD1|TRBV6-5|TRBJ1-4|few
TGTGCCAGCAGTTGGGGACAGACTAATGAAAAACTGTTTTTT
CASSWGQTNEKLFF
>NA|TRBV3-1|TRBJ2-1|many
TGTGCCAGCAGCCATAGCGGTTTATACAATGAGCAGTTCTTC
CASSHSGLYNEQFF
>NA|TRBV3-1|TRBJ2-1|few
TGTGCCAGCAGCCAAGTGGGTGCGGGTCAGCCGGGGTTCTTC
CASSQVGAGQPGFF
>TRBD2|TRBV29-1|TRBJ2-3|few
TGCAGCGTTGATATCGGCGGGAGGTCAGATACGCAGTATTTT
CSVDIGGRSDTQYF
>TRBD2|TRBV7-9|TRBJ2-1|many
TGTGCCAGCAACTCCCCGGGGGGAGACAATGAGCAGTTCTTC
CASNSPGGDNEQFF
>NA|TRBV6-5|TRBJ2-7|few
TGTGCCAGCAGTTACTGGGACCTCAGGAAGGAGGGGCTGACCTACGAGCAGTACTTC
CASSYWDLRKEGLTYEQYF
>NA|TRBV21-1|TRBJ2-4|many
TGTGCCAGCAGCGTTCAGTACTTC
CASSVQYF
>TRBD2|TRBV4-3|TRBJ2-3|many
TGCGCCAGCAGCCAAGAAGTGAGCACGGGGACTAGCGGGACAGATACGCAGTATTTT
CASSQEVSTGTSGTDTQYF
>NA|TRBV4-2|TRBJ2-2|NA
TGTGCCAGCAGCCCAGAGTTCAGGGCGAACACCGGGGAGCTGTTTTTT
CASSPEFRANTGELFF
>NA|TRBV5-1|TRBJ2-7|NA
TGCGCCAGCAGTCTTGAGACCCGGGGGTCAAACTACGAGCAGTACTTC
CASSLETRGSNYEQYF
>TRBD2|TRBV12-3/TRBV12-4|TRBJ2-3|many
TGTGCCAGCAGTTTCCTAGCGGGAGATGCAGATACGCAGTATTTT
CASSFLAGDADTQYF
>NA|TRBV7-2|TRBJ1-5|few
TGTGCCAGCAGCTTTGCGGGGAATTCGGAGCCCCAGCATTTT
CASSFAGNSEPQHF
>NA|TRBV6-2/TRBV6-3|TRBJ2-5|few
TGTGCCAGCAGTTACGGAACGATTTCGGGGGAAGAGACCCAGTACTTC
CASSYGTISGEETQYF